The entry below describes one T cell receptor beta chain. What it binds is unknown. This entry comes from a study of T cells in Graves' hyperthyroidism and ophthalmopathy. Whole-study findings and limits: Classification by a 13 V-J model distinguished ophthalmopathy from stable hyperthyroidism. Prediction of ophthalmopathy progression came a median around 6 months pre-onset.

Amplification of TCR beta CDR3 regions used RNA as the template. The primer set for the first-round RT-PCR of the TCR CDR3 was HTBI. TCRdb itself ran the multiplex PCR reads through MiXCR, one entry per CDR3 protein. The sample consists of 650,000 to 750,000 distinct CDR3 sequences, 12% to 15% of them appearing once. Used for diagnoses were clinical symptoms, serum thyroxine and TRAb, thyroid ultrasound and orbital computed tomography. The V segment lost 3 bases and the J segment 6 bases; nucleotides outside the gene matches: 12. The CDR3 length is 16 residues. Germline V lookup: CDR1 LNHDA, CDR2 SQIVND (reference sequence).

V gene TRBV19 combines with J gene TRBJ2-7, with TRBD2 matching 9 bases. Sequencing was done on a sample of blood. The receptor was derived from a woman under 30 with Graves' hyperthyroidism. The CDR3 nucleotides are TGTGCCAGTAGTATGAGAGCGGGAGGCCCGCTGGGCGAGCAGTACTTC. This sequence encodes CASSMRAGGPLGEQYF. Variable domain in full (rest from reference TRBV19 and TRBJ2-7): DGGITQSPKYLFRKEGQNVTLSCEQNLNHDAMYWYRQDPGQGLRLIYYSQIVNDFQKGDIAEGYSVSREKKESFPLTVTSAQKNPTAFYLCASSMRAGGPLGEQYFGPGTRLTVT.